A selection of T cell receptor beta chains follows, all from one sample in a study of CD8+CD57+ T cells in acquired aplastic anemia. MiXCR, run by TCRdb on the reads, gives a single entry per CDR3 protein. The sample gives a few hundred thousand distinct CDR3 sequences, approximately 60% of which show up once; 29% is in the top ten. Sequencing input: sorted CD4+, CD8+, or CD8+CD57+ T cells (not recorded which) from PBMCs. These receptor sequences come from a human donor in good health. Both conserved end residues are part of each CDR3. The D gene is left open where the match is weak. A clone size is listed for some rows: how often the clone was seen (once, few, many), or a class if it is expanded.

abundance	j_gene	len	d_gene	v_gene	CDR3aa	CDR3nt
few	TRBJ2-5	15	-	TRBV24-1	CATSEEGRLKETQYF	TGTGCCACCAGTGAGGAGGGCCGGTTGAAAGAGACCCAGTACTTC
many	TRBJ2-1	16	TRBD2	TRBV6-5	CASSAVAGGAGNEQFF	TGTGCCAGCAGTGCCGTAGCGGGAGGGGCAGGCAATGAGCAGTTCTTC
-	TRBJ2-1	14	TRBD1	TRBV10-3	CAITGTGPYNEQFF	TGTGCCATCACAGGGACAGGGCCATACAATGAGCAGTTCTTC
-	TRBJ2-1	19	TRBD1	TRBV24-1	CATSDRARTGQGAANEQFF	TGTGCCACCAGTGATCGCGCTAGGACGGGACAGGGGGCGGCAAATGAGCAGTTCTTC
many	TRBJ2-7	11	-	TRBV6-1	CASRNKNEQYF	TGTGCCAGCAGGAATAAGAACGAGCAGTACTTC
-	TRBJ2-7	16	TRBD1	TRBV4-1	CASSQTLGQGAYEQYF	TGCGCCAGCAGCCAAACTTTGGGACAGGGGGCGTACGAGCAGTACTTC
-	TRBJ2-5	21	TRBD2	TRBV20-1	CSAAGQGAASGSIRAEETQYF	TGCAGTGCCGCAGGGCAGGGTGCGGCTAGCGGGTCCATCAGGGCCGAAGAGACCCAGTACTTC
-	TRBJ2-7	14	-	TRBV7-2	CASSLAHRSYEQYF	TGTGCCAGCAGCTTAGCGCACCGCTCCTACGAGCAGTACTTC
-	TRBJ1-5	15	-	TRBV11-2	CASSFRDYSNQPQHF	TGTGCCAGCAGTTTCCGTGATTATAGCAATCAGCCCCAGCATTTT
-	TRBJ2-6	19	TRBD2	TRBV11-2	CASSLDQAGGSSGANVLTF	TGTGCCAGCAGCTTAGATCAGGCGGGGGGGAGCTCTGGGGCCAACGTCCTGACTTTC
few	TRBJ2-7	15	-	TRBV28	CASRKQGRWPYEQYF	TGTGCCAGCAGAAAACAGGGGAGGTGGCCCTACGAGCAGTACTTC
-	TRBJ1-5	10	-	TRBV27	CASGWEPQHF	TGTGCCAGCGGCTGGGAGCCCCAGCATTTT
many	TRBJ2-5	14	TRBD2	TRBV11-2	CASSRGGPRETQYF	TGTGCCAGCAGCCGGGGGGGGCCCCGGGAGACCCAGTACTTC
-	TRBJ2-1	15	TRBD1	TRBV20-1	CSARDIATGYNEQFF	TGCAGTGCTAGAGACATAGCGACAGGGTACAATGAGCAGTTCTTC
-	TRBJ1-2	14	TRBD1	TRBV7-3	CASSETGQGYGYTF	TGTGCCAGCAGCGAGACGGGACAGGGGTATGGCTACACCTTC
once	TRBJ2-1	12	-	TRBV7-9	CASSLRGREQFF	TGTGCCAGCAGCTTACGGGGGCGCGAGCAGTTCTTC
-	TRBJ2-3	20	-	TRBV7-8	CASSPEGGVRGATSTDTQYF	TGTGCCAGCAGCCCAGAGGGGGGCGTACGGGGGGCAACGAGCACAGATACGCAGTATTTT
once	TRBJ1-1	13	TRBD1	TRBV10-3	CAISGTGDTEAFF	TGTGCCATCAGTGGGACAGGGGACACTGAAGCTTTCTTT
few	TRBJ2-7	14	-	TRBV7-2	CASSRAGQLYEQYF	TGTGCCAGCAGCAGGGCGGGACAGCTCTACGAGCAGTACTTC
many	TRBJ2-7	16	TRBD2	TRBV6-5	CASSYSITSGPYEQYF	TGTGCCAGCAGTTACTCCATCACTAGCGGTCCCTACGAGCAGTACTTC
-	TRBJ2-7	13	-	TRBV20-1	CSARSPPSYEQYF	TGCAGTGCTAGATCTCCCCCCTCCTACGAGCAGTACTTC
few	TRBJ2-1	13	-	TRBV28	CASSFRGYNEQFF	TGTGCCAGCAGTTTTCGGGGATACAATGAGCAGTTCTTC
once	TRBJ2-5	15	-	TRBV7-2	CASSLGGQTQETQYF	TGTGCCAGCAGCTTAGGTGGACAGACCCAAGAGACCCAGTACTTC
few	TRBJ2-7	14	-	TRBV7-2	CASSRRDGDYEQYF	TGTGCCAGCAGTCGACGGGACGGGGACTACGAGCAGTACTTC
-	TRBJ1-6	13	-	TRBV2	CATTPGSNSPLHF	TGTGCCACTACCCCAGGGTCAAATTCACCCCTCCACTTT
-	TRBJ2-5	15	TRBD2	TRBV7-3	CASSQVWGGQETQYF	TGTGCCAGCAGCCAAGTTTGGGGGGGCCAAGAGACCCAGTACTTC
-	TRBJ2-1	15	-	TRBV7-3	CASSILAGSYNEQFF	TGTGCCAGCAGCATCCTAGCAGGCTCCTACAATGAGCAGTTCTTC
-	TRBJ2-5	15	TRBD1	TRBV19	CASSNLRQGEETQYF	TGTGCCAGTAGCAACTTAAGACAGGGAGAAGAGACCCAGTACTTC
-	TRBJ2-7	16	TRBD1	TRBV7-9	CASSLLRTGGYDEQYF	TGTGCCAGCAGCTTATTACGCACAGGGGGCTACGACGAGCAGTACTTC
few	TRBJ1-2	12	-	TRBV19	CASSQQVYGYTF	TGTGCCAGTAGTCAACAGGTATATGGCTACACCTTC
once	TRBJ2-1	15	TRBD1	TRBV2	CASSNDRGDYNEQFF	TGTGCCAGCAGTAACGACAGGGGAGACTACAATGAGCAGTTCTTC
many	TRBJ2-3	15	-	TRBV6-6	CASTDRTASTDTQYF	TGTGCCAGCACTGACCGGACAGCTAGCACAGATACGCAGTATTTT
many	TRBJ2-3	15	-	TRBV11-3	CASSLGNFSTDTQYF	TGTGCCAGCAGCTTAGGGAACTTTAGCACAGATACGCAGTATTTT
-	TRBJ2-3	15	TRBD2	TRBV10-3	CAIRAAGGPSDTQYF	TGTGCCATCAGGGCAGCGGGAGGGCCCTCCGATACGCAGTATTTT
-	TRBJ2-7	16	-	TRBV7-2	CASSQDEAVGPYEQYF	TGTGCCAGCAGCCAAGATGAGGCGGTCGGACCCTACGAGCAGTACTTC
many	TRBJ2-7	14	-	TRBV7-9	CASSLPRGSYEQYF	TGTGCCAGCAGCTTACCTCGAGGGTCCTACGAGCAGTACTTC
-	TRBJ1-1	13	-	TRBV20-1	CSARSGANTEAFF	TGCAGTGCTAGATCAGGGGCTAACACTGAAGCTTTCTTT
-	TRBJ2-7	16	-	TRBV7-9	CASSQDSGRAGYEQYF	TGTGCCAGCAGCCAAGATTCGGGCAGGGCAGGCTACGAGCAGTACTTC
-	TRBJ2-2	17	TRBD2	TRBV29-1	CSVEDRGTSANTGELFF	TGCAGCGTTGAAGATCGAGGGACTAGCGCGAACACCGGGGAGCTGTTTTTT
-	TRBJ1-6	15	-	TRBV15	CATSGSTGFDSPLHF	TGTGCCACCAGCGGATCCACAGGGTTTGATTCACCCCTCCACTTT
many	TRBJ2-5	15	TRBD2	TRBV6-5	CASSTTSGEGETQYF	TGTGCCAGCAGCACTACTAGCGGGGAGGGGGAGACCCAGTACTTC
-	TRBJ1-2	13	-	TRBV7-2	CASSPGAGGGYTF	TGTGCCAGCAGTCCGGGAGCAGGCGGGGGCTACACCTTC
-	TRBJ1-5	16	-	TRBV7-2	CASSLDPRGSNQPQHF	TGTGCCAGCAGCTTAGACCCCAGGGGAAGCAATCAGCCCCAGCATTTT
many	TRBJ2-7	16	TRBD2	TRBV6-2/TRBV6-3	CASSYPTSGGAYEQYF	TGTGCCAGCAGTTACCCAACTAGCGGGGGGGCCTACGAGCAGTACTTC
-	TRBJ1-4	15	-	TRBV7-9	CASSSPDILGEKLFF	TGTGCCAGCAGCTCCCCGGACATTCTAGGGGAAAAACTGTTTTTT
-	TRBJ1-1	14	-	TRBV12-3/TRBV12-4	CASSFVGSHPQAFF	TGTGCCAGCAGTTTTGTCGGGAGCCATCCTCAAGCTTTCTTT
-	TRBJ2-5	13	TRBD1	TRBV29-1	CSVGGQGRETQYF	TGCAGCGTTGGGGGACAGGGGAGAGAGACCCAGTACTTC
-	TRBJ2-5	17	-	TRBV7-9	CASSSERQHSYQETQYF	TGTGCCAGCAGCTCCGAGCGACAGCACTCTTACCAAGAGACCCAGTACTTC
-	TRBJ2-1	14	-	TRBV28	CASSRRTADNEQFF	TGTGCCAGCAGTCGGAGGACAGCGGACAATGAGCAGTTCTTC
few	TRBJ2-3	15	-	TRBV20-1	CSAPNRETTTDTQYF	TGCAGTGCTCCTAACCGGGAAACCACCACAGATACGCAGTATTTT
-	TRBJ1-1	14	-	TRBV7-8	CASSLGRLNTEAFF	TGTGCCAGCAGCTTGGGCAGACTGAACACTGAAGCTTTCTTT
-	TRBJ2-7	16	-	TRBV7-8	CASSLGRLGITYEQYF	TGTGCCAGCAGCTTAGGTCGACTAGGGATCACCTACGAGCAGTACTTC
-	TRBJ1-2	14	-	TRBV7-9	CASRQTSGDYGYTF	TGTGCCAGCAGACAGACTAGCGGGGACTATGGCTACACCTTC
-	TRBJ2-6	14	TRBD1	TRBV19	CATRQGAGANVLTF	TGTGCCACCCGACAGGGGGCTGGGGCCAACGTCCTGACTTTC
many	TRBJ1-4	15	TRBD1	TRBV9	CASSPPGQGEGKLFF	TGTGCCAGCAGCCCTCCCGGACAGGGAGAAGGAAAACTGTTTTTT
once	TRBJ2-7	13	-	TRBV19	CASSKGSPHEQYF	TGTGCCAGTAGTAAGGGCAGCCCCCACGAGCAGTACTTC
-	TRBJ1-3	17	-	TRBV15	CATSRDGGARGGNTIYF	TGTGCCACCAGCAGAGATGGGGGGGCGCGGGGCGGAAACACCATATATTTT